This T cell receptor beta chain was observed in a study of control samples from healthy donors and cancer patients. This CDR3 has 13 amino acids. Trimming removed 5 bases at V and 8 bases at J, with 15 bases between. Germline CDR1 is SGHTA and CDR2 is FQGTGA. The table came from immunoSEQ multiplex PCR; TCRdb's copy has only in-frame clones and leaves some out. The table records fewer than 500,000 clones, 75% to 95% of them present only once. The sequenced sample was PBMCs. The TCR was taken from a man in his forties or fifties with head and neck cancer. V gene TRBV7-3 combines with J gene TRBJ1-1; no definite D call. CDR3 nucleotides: TGTGCCAGCAGCCTAGGGCGGACCTACGAAGCTTTCTTT. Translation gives CASSLGRTYEAFF.